This T cell receptor (beta chain) is drawn from a study of blood T cell repertoires in COVID-19. Across the study: Donors in the United States, Italy and Spain gave samples during acute or convalescent COVID-19. Sources were T cells, B-cell-depleted T cells, or PBMCs; the material itself was cDNA or gDNA.

In the original processing: The assay estimated nucleated cells by amplifying reference gene primers. TCRdb's copy holds only in-frame clones and misses some; the assay was immunoSEQ multiplex PCR. The D gene and trimming were derived from the DNA, and the V and J assignments and clone size from that table. The top ten clones hold roughly 4% of a sample with over 250,000 clones, about nine tenths of them seen once. Sample: peripheral blood. The sequence was collected from a man in his sixties who had recovered from COVID-19.

The CDR3 DNA follows: TGTGCCAGCAACCGTGGAGGCGAAAGCAATCAGCCCCAGCATTTT. Its protein is CASNRGGESNQPQHF. The genes are TRBV2 and TRBJ1-5; D uncertain. V was pared by 7 bases and J by 1 base, with 14 bases between. The CDR3 has 15 residues. Looked up from germline, CDR1 is SNHLY and CDR2 is FYNNEI.